Listed below are T cell receptor beta chains from one sample, sequenced in a study of shared clonotypes between healthy human individuals. Assay: immunoSEQ multiplex PCR; the TCRdb copy retains only in-frame clones and omits some. The sample consists of 550,000 to 850,000 clones, approximately 72% of them appearing once. Sequencing was done on a sample of memory CD4+ T cells sorted from blood. The origin of the receptors is a woman in her 30s in good health. Each CDR3 is given with its conserved first and last residue. A D gene is named only where the DNA matches it firmly.

J gene	D gene	V gene	CDR3 DNA	CDR3 protein
TRBJ2-1	TRBD2	TRBV7-8	TGTGCCAGCAGCTTAACGGGAGGGCCGTACAATGAGCAGTTCTTC	CASSLTGGPYNEQFF
TRBJ1-2	TRBD1	TRBV5-1	TGCGCCAGCAGCTCGACAGGGACTCGCTATGGCTACACCTTC	CASSSTGTRYGYTF
TRBJ1-4	-	TRBV2	TGTGCCAGCAGTGATGGGGGGGCTGGGGAAAAACTGTTTTTT	CASSDGGAGEKLFF
TRBJ2-1	-	TRBV11-2	TGTGCCAGCAGCTTAGTTCTTTACAATGAGCAGTTCTTC	CASSLVLYNEQFF
TRBJ1-3	-	TRBV18	TGTGCCAGCTCACCTGCGACATATTACTCTGGAAACACCATATATTTT	CASSPATYYSGNTIYF
TRBJ1-4	-	TRBV6-1	TGTGCCAGCAGTGGGGGATGGACAACCCTTGCAACTAATGAAAAACTGTTTTTT	CASSGGWTTLATNEKLFF
TRBJ2-1	-	TRBV7-3	TGTGCCAGCAGCTTAGCCGGGGACGCCTACAATGAGCAGTTCTTC	CASSLAGDAYNEQFF
TRBJ2-7	-	TRBV11-2	TGTGCCAGCAGCAGTGGGGCCCACGAGCAGTACTTC	CASSSGAHEQYF
TRBJ1-1	-	TRBV6-6	TGTGCCAGCAGTTACTCTGGCAGGGGCGTCACTGAAGCTTTCTTT	CASSYSGRGVTEAFF
TRBJ2-7	-	TRBV19	TGTGCCAGTAGTGACGCGGGTTTTGCATACGAGCAGTACTTC	CASSDAGFAYEQYF